This T cell receptor beta chain was retrieved from a study of CD8 T cells in Susac syndrome. After extraction with the RNeasy kit, 0.5 to 1 ug of the RNA was reverse transcribed using random hexamers. TCRdb reprocessed the immunoSEQ multiplex PCR reads with MiXCR, giving one entry per CDR3 protein. Of about 200,000 distinct CDR3 sequences in the sample, 85% to 95% were seen once. CDR1 and CDR2 from the germline V gene are LGHDT and YNNKEL (reference sequence). Trimming removed 1 base at V and 0 bases at J, with 6 bases between. The CDR3 is 14 residues long. This TCR derives from a human donor in good health. This chain uses TRBV3-1 with TRBJ1-2; D is unclear. Sequencing was performed on CD4+ T cells from PBMCs. The CDR3 protein is CASSQGSSNYGYTF. DNA of the CDR3: TGTGCCAGCAGCCAAGGGAGTTCTAACTATGGCTACACCTTC.